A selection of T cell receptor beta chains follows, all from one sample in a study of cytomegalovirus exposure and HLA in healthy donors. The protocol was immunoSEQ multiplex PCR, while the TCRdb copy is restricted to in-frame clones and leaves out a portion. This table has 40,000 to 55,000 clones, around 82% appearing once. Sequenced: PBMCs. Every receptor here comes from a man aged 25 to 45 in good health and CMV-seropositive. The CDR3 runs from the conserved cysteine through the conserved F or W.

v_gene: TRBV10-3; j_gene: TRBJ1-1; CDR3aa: CAISEPRTGGLMTEAFF
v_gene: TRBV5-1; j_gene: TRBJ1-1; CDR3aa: CASSPSSTGTEAFF
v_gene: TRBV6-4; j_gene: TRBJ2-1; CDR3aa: CASSEVEFNEQFF
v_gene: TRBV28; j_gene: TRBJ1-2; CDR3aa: CASSIQRGYGYTF
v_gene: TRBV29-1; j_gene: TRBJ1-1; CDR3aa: CSVVGSSWDTEAFF
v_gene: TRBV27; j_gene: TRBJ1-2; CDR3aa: CASSRGLSYGYTF
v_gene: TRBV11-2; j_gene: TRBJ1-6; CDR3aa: CASSLDELKGGPPYNSPLHF
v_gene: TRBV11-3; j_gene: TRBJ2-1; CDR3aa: CASSLDGGQRRDEQFF
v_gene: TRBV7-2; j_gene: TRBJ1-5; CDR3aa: CASSLVRGFIYNQPQHF
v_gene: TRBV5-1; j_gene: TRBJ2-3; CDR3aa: CASSFPRGADTQYF
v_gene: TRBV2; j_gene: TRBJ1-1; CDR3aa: CANSEAPSQGAEAFF
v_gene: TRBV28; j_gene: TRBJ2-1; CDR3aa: CASSFNDRVKNEQFF
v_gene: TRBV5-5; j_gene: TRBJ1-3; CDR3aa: CASSLDAGNTIYF
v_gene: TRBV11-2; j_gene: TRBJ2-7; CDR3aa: CASSAQDYEQYF
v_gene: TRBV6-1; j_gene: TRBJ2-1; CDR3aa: CASSPAGYSYNEQFF
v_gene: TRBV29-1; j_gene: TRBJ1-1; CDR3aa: CSVRRTDNEAFF
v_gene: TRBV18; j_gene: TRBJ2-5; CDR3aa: CASSPASTSRGTQYF
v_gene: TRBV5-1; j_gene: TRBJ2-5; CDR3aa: CASSTPDRGPAETQYF
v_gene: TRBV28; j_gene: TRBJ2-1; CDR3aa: CASSLTSGGFYNEQFF
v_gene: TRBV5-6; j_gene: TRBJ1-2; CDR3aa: CASSLVGQGANGYTF
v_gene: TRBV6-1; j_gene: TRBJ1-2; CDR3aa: CASAEGANYGYTF
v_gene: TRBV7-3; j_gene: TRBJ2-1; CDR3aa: CASSSPLAGEQFF
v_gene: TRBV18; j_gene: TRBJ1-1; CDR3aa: CASSPGGDATEAFF
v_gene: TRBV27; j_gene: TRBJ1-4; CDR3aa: CASSLVYGQGTEKLFF
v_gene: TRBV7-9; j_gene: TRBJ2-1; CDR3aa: CASSQKGQGAYNEQFF
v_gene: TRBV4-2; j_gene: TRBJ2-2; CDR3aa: CASQGAVGELFF
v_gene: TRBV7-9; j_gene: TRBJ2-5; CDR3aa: CASSDGASGAETQYF
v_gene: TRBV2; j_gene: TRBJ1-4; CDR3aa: CASRATGGEKLFF
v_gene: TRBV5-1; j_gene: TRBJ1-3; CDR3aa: CASSVGTAGNTIYF
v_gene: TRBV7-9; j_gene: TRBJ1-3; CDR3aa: CASSSDRSSGNTIYF
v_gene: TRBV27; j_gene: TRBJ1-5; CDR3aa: CASSLGTASNQPQHF
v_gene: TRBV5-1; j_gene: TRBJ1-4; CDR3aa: CASSFGQGSEKLFF
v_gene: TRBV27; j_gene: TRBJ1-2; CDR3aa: CASSFGQTGLYGYTF
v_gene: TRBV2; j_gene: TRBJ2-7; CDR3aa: CASRPGSPLGEQYF
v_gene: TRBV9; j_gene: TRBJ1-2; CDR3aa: CASSGGTLLNYGYTF